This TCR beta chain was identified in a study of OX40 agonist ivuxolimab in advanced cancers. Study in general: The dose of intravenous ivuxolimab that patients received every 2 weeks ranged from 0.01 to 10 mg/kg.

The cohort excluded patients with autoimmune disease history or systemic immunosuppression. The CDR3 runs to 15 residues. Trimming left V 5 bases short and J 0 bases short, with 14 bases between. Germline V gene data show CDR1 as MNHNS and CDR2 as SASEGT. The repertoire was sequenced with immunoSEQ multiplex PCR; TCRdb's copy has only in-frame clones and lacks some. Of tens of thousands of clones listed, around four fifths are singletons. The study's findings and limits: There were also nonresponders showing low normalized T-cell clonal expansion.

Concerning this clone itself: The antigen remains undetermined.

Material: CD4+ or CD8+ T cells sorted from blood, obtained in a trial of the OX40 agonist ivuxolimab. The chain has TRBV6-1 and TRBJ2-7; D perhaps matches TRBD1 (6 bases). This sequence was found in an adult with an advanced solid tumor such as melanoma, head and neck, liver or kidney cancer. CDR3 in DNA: TGTGCCAGCAGTCCCCCAGGGGATAGCTCCTACGAGCAGTACTTC. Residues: CASSPPGDSSYEQYF.